The clone carrying this T cell receptor (delta chain) was observed a handful of times. A far larger clone is only one base removed, so a read error is likely. In the same sample, other DNA sequences code for this CDR3. TCRdb redid clone calling on the multiplex PCR reads using CATT. This table holds 85,000 to 100,000 delta-chain clones, over 0.75% found once. The data stem from a study of γδ T cells in repeated Plasmodium falciparum infection. Turning to the study itself: The natural-infection arm compared Malian children under seasonal malaria with matched Australian children. Some Malian samples span acute malaria episodes; others come from no-transmission periods.

The CDR3 has 15 amino acids. The germline V gene has CDR1 GEAIGNYY and CDR2 EKD. With 3 bases clipped from V and 3 bases from J, the junction kept 9 bases outside the gene matches. Flow sorting of PBMC yielded separate Vgamma9/Vdelta2+ and Vdelta2-negative gammadelta T cell populations for bulk repertoire analysis. This clonotype was obtained from a pool of human donors (malaria-infected and uninfected, not separated). This chain joins TRDV2 and TRDJ1, with 7 bases identical to TRDD3. TCRdb leaves out the J gene; it was filled in here by matching the DNA to germline. The sequencing input was gamma-delta T cells from blood. The CDR3 sequence is CACDEMRDTPDKLIF. Written as DNA, the CDR3 is TGTGCCTGTGACGAAATGAGGGATACTCCCGATAAACTCATCTTT.